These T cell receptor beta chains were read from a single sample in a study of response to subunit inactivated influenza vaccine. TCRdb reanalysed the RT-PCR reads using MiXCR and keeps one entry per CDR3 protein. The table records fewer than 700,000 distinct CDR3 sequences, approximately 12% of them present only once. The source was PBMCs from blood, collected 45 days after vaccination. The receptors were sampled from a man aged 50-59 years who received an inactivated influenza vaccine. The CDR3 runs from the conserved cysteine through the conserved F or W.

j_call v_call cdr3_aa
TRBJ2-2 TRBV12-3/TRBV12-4 CASRDRGLNTGELFF
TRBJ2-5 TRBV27 CASRVRYQETQYF
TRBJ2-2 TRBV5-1 CASSTGLAGNTGELFF
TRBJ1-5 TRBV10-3 CAIRGDSNQPQHF
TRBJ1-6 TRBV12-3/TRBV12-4 CASRDRQGANSPLHF
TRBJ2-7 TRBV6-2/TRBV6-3 CASSPLRMAYEQYF
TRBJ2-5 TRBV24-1 CATSDPGPTEGETQYF
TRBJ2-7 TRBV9 CASSPGGSGTYEQYF
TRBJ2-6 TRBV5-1 CASSFSGTTHSGANVLTF
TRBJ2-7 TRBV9 CASSAGLVGSYEQYF
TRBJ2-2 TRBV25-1 CASSGTSGRSGELFF
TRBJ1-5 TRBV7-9 CASSFGGGQNQPQHF
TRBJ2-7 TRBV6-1 CASSRQASSSYEQYF
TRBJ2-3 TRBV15 CATRKGGADTQYF
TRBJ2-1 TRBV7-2 CASSTPGQGIEQFF
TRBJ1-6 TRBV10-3 CAIRPQLVDSPLHF
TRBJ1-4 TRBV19 CASSNTGQRNEKLFF
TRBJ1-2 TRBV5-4 CASSLVASYGYTF
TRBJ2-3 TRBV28 CASSLVGAGVVADTQYF
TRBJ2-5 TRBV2 CASLADYLDQETQCF
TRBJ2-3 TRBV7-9 CASTSADTQYF
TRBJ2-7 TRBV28 CASSPGMRGRTYEQYF
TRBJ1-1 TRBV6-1 CASSGGQSMNTEAFF
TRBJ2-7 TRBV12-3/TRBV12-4 CASSLKGQSYEQYF
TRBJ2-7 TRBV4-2 CASSQEIIYYEQYF
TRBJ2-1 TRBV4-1 CASSQAGQGSWNEQFF
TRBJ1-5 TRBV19 CASSIGQPSNQPQHF